This entry lists 28 T cell receptor beta chains sequenced from one sample in a study of cytomegalovirus exposure and HLA in healthy donors. The PCR ran on 60 Vbeta and 13 Jbeta primers. Profiled with immunoSEQ multiplex PCR; TCRdb holds only in-frame clones, not every one. In the table there are over 95,000 clones, around 77% of which are singletons. Sequencing was carried out using PBMCs. The receptors were sampled from a middle-aged man in good health and CMV-seropositive.

Comment on this clone: Other DNA sequences in this specimen translate into the identical CDR3. V gene TRBV4-1 combines with J gene TRBJ2-1; no clear D gene. This CDR3 is 14 amino acids long. Germline V gene lookup returns CDR1 MGHRA and CDR2 YSYEKL. The V end lost 8 bases, the J end lost 6 bases, and 17 bases lay between the germline ends. As DNA, the CDR3 is TGCGCCAGCGCCACCGGTTCCATCCTCAATGAGCAGTTCTTC. This gives the protein CASATGSILNEQFF.

The V gene is TRBV11-2, the J gene TRBJ2-3, with 7 bases lining up with TRBD1. There are 15 residues in the CDR3. V shed 5 bases, J shed 6 bases, and the junction held 11 bases outside the gene matches. The germline V gene encodes CDR1 SGHAT and CDR2 FQNNGV. CDR3 coding DNA: TGTGCCAGCAGCCCCTCTGGGACAGACAGCGATACGCAGTATTTT. Translating it yields CASSPSGTDSDTQYF. Variable domain in full (rest from reference TRBV11-2 and TRBJ2-3): EAGVAQSPRYKIIEKRQSVAFWCNPISGHATLYWYQQILGQGPKLLIQFQNNGVVDDSQLPKDRFSAERLKGVDSTLKIQPAKLEDSAVYLCASSPSGTDSDTQYFGPGTRLTVL.

The chain links TRBV4-2 to TRBJ2-1, with 7 nucleotides matching TRBD2. This CDR3 has 13 amino acids. The V gene end was trimmed by 6 bases and the J gene end by 5 bases; junction bases not matched to a gene: 4. The germline CDR1 and CDR2 sequences are LGHNA and YNFKEQ. CDR3 in DNA: TGTGCCAGCAGGGGCGCGGGGGACAATGAGCAGTTCTTC. Translation: CASRGAGDNEQFF.

The chain links TRBV4-3 to TRBJ2-5, with D tentatively TRBD1 (5 bases). With the DNA end fitting TRBJ2-7 better, the J assignment may be wrong. The CDR3 runs 15 residues. The germline V gene has CDR1 LGHNA and CDR2 YSLEER. The CDR3 DNA is TGCGCCAGCAGCCAAGAAAAGGACACGTCCTACGAGCAGTACTTC. It is translated as CASSQEKDTSYEQYF.

This clone was detected only a few times. V and J are TRBV5-1 and TRBJ2-1; 7 bases map to TRBD2. Germline CDR1 is SGHRS and CDR2 is YFSETQ. The CDR3 length is 15 residues. The junction had 6 bases not matched to a gene; V was cut back by 1 base and J by 5 bases. The CDR3 DNA sequence: TGCGCCAGCAGCTTGAGGCTAGCGGTGAACAATGAGCAGTTCTTC. Amino acids: CASSLRLAVNNEQFF. The full variable domain, its missing parts supplied by reference TRBV5-1 and TRBJ2-1, is KAGVTQTPRYLIKTRGQQVTLSCSPISGHRSVSWYQQTPGQGLQFLFEYFSETQRNKGNFPGRFSGRQFSNSRSEMNVSTLELGDSALYLCASSLRLAVNNEQFFGPGTRLTVL.

Only a few counts were recorded for this clone. The V and J genes are TRBV5-4 and TRBJ2-5; weak D call: TRBD2 (6 bases). V was clipped by 2 bases and J by 5 bases, with 16 bases between them. CDR3 length equals 15 residues. Germline lookup yields CDR1 SGHNT and CDR2 YYREEE (reference sequence). In DNA form, the CDR3 reads TGTGCCAGCAGCTTTGCTGGGGGGATTGGGGAGACCCAGTACTTC. Amino acid sequence: CASSFAGGIGETQYF.

The chain is built from TRBV10-3 and TRBJ2-5; 10 bases fit TRBD1. The junction had 13 bases not matched to a gene; V was cut back by 11 bases and J by 7 bases. Germline CDR1 ENHRY, CDR2 SYGVKD. CDR3 length: 14 amino acids. The CDR3 DNA follows: TGTGCCGCCAAGGCCGGGACAGGGGCCCCGACCCAGTACTTC. Amino acids: CAAKAGTGAPTQYF.

The chain combines TRBV5-6 with TRBJ1-5, with a tentative D call TRBD1 (6 bases). Between the trimmed V and J ends, which lost 0 bases and 4 bases, there was a span of 8 bases. The CDR3 consists of 14 residues. Germline V CDR1 and CDR2: SGHDT, YYEEEE. The CDR3 coding sequence is TGTGCCAGCAGCTTGGGGGACATGAATCAGCCCCAGCATTTT. This gives the protein CASSLGDMNQPQHF.

The CDR3 sequence is CSAMTGTRAFF. CDR3 bases: TGCAGTGCTATGACCGGGACAAGGGCTTTCTTT. The rearrangement links TRBV20-1 to TRBJ1-1; D perhaps matches TRBD1 (6 bases). CDR3 length equals 11 residues. Germline V lookup: CDR1 DFQATT, CDR2 SNEGSKA (reference sequence). V gave up 4 bases and J gave up 11 bases, with 14 bases separating them.

The chain employs TRBV15 and TRBJ2-7, with a possible D match to TRBD1 (6 bases). Trimming shortened V by 0 bases and J by 6 bases, and 9 bases separated the two germline ends. Germline values: CDR1 LNHNV, CDR2 YYDKDF (reference sequence). The CDR3 covers 13 residues. The CDR3 region is CATSRDLRGEQYF. CDR3 nucleotides: TGTGCCACCAGCAGAGATCTCAGGGGCGAGCAGTACTTC.

This chain uses TRBV2 with TRBJ2-2; TRBD1 is a possible D gene (6 bases). The CDR3 is made up of 15 amino acids. CDR1 SNHLY and CDR2 FYNNEI come from the germline V gene. V was cut by 6 bases and J by 5 bases, with 16 bases left in between. Here the CDR3 DNA reads TGTGCCAGCAGAGAAACAGGGCAACGGACCGGGGAGCTGTTTTTT. It is translated as CASRETGQRTGELFF.

The chain joins TRBV5-1 to TRBJ2-7; D uncertain. The V and J ends lost 2 bases and 7 bases respectively, with 10 bases between them. The CDR3 is made up of 12 amino acids. Germline V lookup: CDR1 SGHRS, CDR2 YFSETQ. As DNA, the CDR3 is TGCGCCAGCAGCTTTCCGTTTCAGGAGCAGTACTTC. It specifies CASSFPFQEQYF.

The J gene is TRBJ2-7, the V gene TRBV11-2; D uncertain. Trimming left V 0 bases short and J 1 base short, with 7 bases between. This CDR3 comprises 14 residues. CDR1 is SGHAT and CDR2 is FQNNGV in the germline V gene. As DNA, the CDR3 is TGTGCCAGCAGCTTAGAAGACATTTCCTACGAGCAGTACTTC. Translating gives CASSLEDISYEQYF.

This clone appeared a few times. V gene TRBV27 combines with J gene TRBJ2-7; 7 bases align to TRBD1. Germline CDR1 MNHEY, CDR2 SMNVEV (reference sequence). The CDR3 spans 14 residues. V lost 6 bases, J lost 5 bases, and 10 bases stayed unmatched. The CDR3 coding sequence is TGTGCCAGCAGCCTACTACAGGGGTTCCACGAGCAGTACTTC. The encoded protein is CASSLLQGFHEQYF.

This clone was detected once. This chain connects TRBV10-3 to TRBJ2-3, with TRBD2 matching 8 bases. The V gene end was trimmed by 4 bases and the J gene end by 0 bases; junction bases not matched to a gene: 0. The CDR3 consists of 14 residues. Germline V CDR1 and CDR2: ENHRY, SYGVKD. DNA for the CDR3: TGTGCCATCAGTGTAGCGGGGAGCACAGATACGCAGTATTTT. Translating it yields CAISVAGSTDTQYF.

The rearrangement uses TRBV11-2 and TRBJ1-3; D remains unclear. V lost 1 base and J 0 bases, leaving 10 bases between the germline ends. Germline assignment: CDR1 SGHAT and CDR2 FQNNGV. This CDR3 region has 16 residues. The CDR3 spells CASSLVGYYSGNTIYF. CDR3 nucleotide sequence: TGTGCCAGCAGCTTAGTCGGGTACTACTCTGGAAACACCATATATTTT.

This clone turned up a few times. The chain combines TRBV6-1 with TRBJ1-4; perhaps TRBD1 as D (5 bases). Trimming stripped 8 bases from V and 0 bases from J, with 10 bases between. There are 14 residues in the CDR3. Germline CDR1 MNHNS, CDR2 SASEGT. Here the CDR3 reads CASERGATNEKLFF. CDR3 coding DNA: TGTGCCAGCGAAAGGGGTGCAACTAATGAAAAACTGTTTTTT.

This clone was seen many times. As DNA, the CDR3 is TGTGCCAGCAGCCTAGACAGGGGAACCGCGGCCCAGCATTTT. This sequence encodes CASSLDRGTAAQHF. This chain connects TRBV6-1 to TRBJ1-5, with 8 bases identical to TRBD1. The V gene end was trimmed by 6 bases and the J gene end by 11 bases; junction bases not matched to a gene: 12. Germline CDR1 and CDR2: MNHNS and SASEGT. The CDR3 totals 14 residues.

This clone turned up a few times. The rearrangement joins TRBV4-2 to TRBJ2-3; D not certain. V lost 0 bases and J 5 bases, leaving 18 bases between the germline ends. Germline lookup yields CDR1 LGHNA and CDR2 YNFKEQ. This CDR3 is 17 amino acids long. This CDR3 is CASSQDYQSPSRDTQYF. CDR3 sequence (DNA): TGTGCCAGCAGCCAAGATTACCAGTCCCCTAGTAGAGATACGCAGTATTTT.

V usage is TRBV19 and J usage is TRBJ2-5; tentatively, D is TRBD2 (5 bases). Germline V gene lookup returns CDR1 LNHDA and CDR2 SQIVND (reference sequence). Trimming stripped 7 bases from V and 2 bases from J, with 23 bases between. The CDR3 consists of 17 residues. CDR3 sequence (DNA): TGTGCCAGTACCTCCGGGAAGGGTGGAGCGATTCAAGAGACCCAGTACTTC. Its protein is CASTSGKGGAIQETQYF.

This clone appeared a single time. V and J are TRBV6-1 and TRBJ1-6; D is uncertain. The V gene lost 2 bases and the J gene lost 0 bases, with 5 bases spanning the gap. In germline, CDR1 is MNHNS, CDR2 SASEGT. CDR3 size: 15 residues. The CDR3 nucleotides are TGTGCCAGCAGTGAACGGTTCTCCTATAATTCACCCCTCCACTTT. Amino acid sequence: CASSERFSYNSPLHF.

The chain is built from TRBV5-4 and TRBJ2-7; D perhaps matches TRBD2 (5 bases). Germline CDR1 SGHNT, CDR2 YYREEE (reference sequence). V shed 3 bases and J shed 7 bases, with 11 bases lying between them. CDR3 length: 12 residues. CDR3: CASSSGSREQYF. CDR3 bases: TGTGCCAGCAGCTCGGGGAGTCGGGAGCAGTACTTC.

V is TRBV7-2 and J is TRBJ2-5; no clear D gene. The DNA end is more similar to TRBJ2-7, so the J call may be wrong. Per the germline V gene, CDR1 is SGHTA and CDR2 is FQGNSA. The CDR3 loop spans 11 amino acids. CDR3 sequence: CASSLGNEQYF. Written as DNA, the CDR3 is TGTGCCAGCTCCCTAGGAAACGAGCAGTACTTC.

The genes are TRBV7-2 and TRBJ1-5; D remains ambiguous. V dropped 4 bases and J dropped 2 bases, with 9 bases sitting between them. Germline CDR1 SGHTA, CDR2 FQGNSA. The CDR3 contains 14 residues. CDR3 coding DNA: TGTGCCAGCAGCTCCCTGTCTGGCAATCAGCCCCAGCATTTT. Protein product: CASSSLSGNQPQHF.

This rearrangement joins TRBV30 to TRBJ2-1; D gene unclear. Trimming stripped 3 bases from V and 4 bases from J, with 7 bases between. The V gene's germline CDR1 is GTSNPN and CDR2 SVGIG (reference sequence). CDR3 length: 12 residues. CDR3 DNA: TGTGCCTGGAGGCACGGGTACAATGAGCAGTTCTTC. Translation: CAWRHGYNEQFF.

The chain joins TRBV5-1 to TRBJ2-7; the match to TRBD2 covers 9 bases. J lost 1 base, V lost 2 bases, and 1 base had no gene match. This CDR3 has 14 residues. CDR1 is SGHRS and CDR2 is YFSETQ in the germline V gene. The CDR3 DNA follows: TGCGCCAGCAGCTTAGCGGGGGGATCCTACGAGCAGTACTTC. Encoded protein: CASSLAGGSYEQYF. Supplemented by reference TRBV5-1 and TRBJ2-7, the full variable domain reads KAGVTQTPRYLIKTRGQQVTLSCSPISGHRSVSWYQQTPGQGLQFLFEYFSETQRNKGNFPGRFSGRQFSNSRSEMNVSTLELGDSALYLCASSLAGGSYEQYFGPGTRLTVT.

The CDR3 loop is CASSGTSDSNQPQHF. CDR3 nucleotide sequence: TGTGCCAGCAGTGGTACAAGTGATAGCAATCAGCCCCAGCATTTT. J is TRBJ1-5 and V is TRBV2; no clear D gene. This CDR3 is 15 amino acids long. Germline V CDR1 and CDR2: SNHLY, FYNNEI. V lost 4 bases to trimming and J lost 0 bases, with 10 bases between them.

The chain recombines TRBV7-8 with TRBJ2-7, with D possibly TRBD2 on 5 matching bases. The CDR3 sequence is 15 residues long. CDR1 and CDR2 (germline): SGHVS, FQNEAQ. V shed 3 bases and J shed 4 bases, with 16 bases lying between them. The CDR3 DNA reads as TGTGCCAGCAGCTTTTTTGTTGGTTCGGGATACGAGCAGTACTTC. Amino acid sequence: CASSFFVGSGYEQYF. Together with reference TRBV7-8 and TRBJ2-7, the CDR3 gives the full variable domain: GAGVSQSPRYKVAKRGQDVALRCDPISGHVSLFWYQQALGQGPEFLTYFQNEAQLDKSGLPSDRFFAERPEGSVSTLKIQRTQQEDSAVYLCASSFFVGSGYEQYFGPGTRLTVT.